This TCR beta chain came from a study of CD8 T cells in Susac syndrome. The RNA input was roughly 0.5 to 1 ug, and it was reverse transcribed with random hexamers. In TCRdb, the immunoSEQ multiplex PCR reads were re-called with MiXCR into one record per CDR3 protein. Counted here are around 150,000 distinct CDR3 sequences, more than 85% occurring once; the ten biggest clones make up roughly 0.17%. This clonotype came up once. The CDR3 covers 13 residues. Germline trimming cut 3 bases from V and 3 bases from J; bases unmatched to any gene: 1. In germline, CDR1 is SQVTM, CDR2 ANQGSEA. The chain combines TRBV29-1 with TRBJ2-7; TRBD2 agrees at 11 bases. The TCR comes from a human donor with Susac syndrome. The material sequenced was CD8+ T cells from PBMCs. This CDR3 reads CSVDLAGGYEQYF. Here the CDR3 DNA reads TGCAGCGTTGACCTAGCGGGGGGCTACGAGCAGTACTTC.